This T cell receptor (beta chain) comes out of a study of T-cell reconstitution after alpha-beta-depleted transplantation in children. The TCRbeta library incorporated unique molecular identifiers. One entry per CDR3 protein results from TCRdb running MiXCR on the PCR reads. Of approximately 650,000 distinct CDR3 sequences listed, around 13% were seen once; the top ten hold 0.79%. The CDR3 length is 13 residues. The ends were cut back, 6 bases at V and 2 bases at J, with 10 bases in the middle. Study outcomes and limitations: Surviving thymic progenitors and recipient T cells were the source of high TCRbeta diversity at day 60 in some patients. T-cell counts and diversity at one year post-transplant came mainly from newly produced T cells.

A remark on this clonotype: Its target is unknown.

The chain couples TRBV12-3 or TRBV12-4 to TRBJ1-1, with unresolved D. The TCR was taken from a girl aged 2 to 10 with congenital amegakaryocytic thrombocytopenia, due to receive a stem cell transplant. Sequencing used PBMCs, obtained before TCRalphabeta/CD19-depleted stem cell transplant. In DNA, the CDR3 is TGTGCCAGCAGCTCACAGCGAAACACTGAAGCTTTCTTT. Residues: CASSSQRNTEAFF.